Shown below are 14 T cell receptor beta chains from a single sample sequenced in a study of blood T cell repertoires in COVID-19. Produced via immunoSEQ multiplex PCR; TCRdb's table is partial and in-frame only. The data hold 300,000 to 350,000 clones, with roughly 87% observed a single time. The source material was peripheral blood. These receptors all stem from a man aged 30 to 39 with COVID-19, enrolled during active disease.

The chain links TRBV2 to TRBJ1-6; D ambiguous. Germline V gene sequence: CDR1 SNHLY, CDR2 FYNNEI. The CDR3 contains 17 residues. The V gene lost 1 base and the J gene lost 5 bases, with 15 bases spanning the gap. DNA of the CDR3: TGTGCCAGCAGTGAAGAGGCGGGGTCAGGTAATAATTCACCCCTCCACTTT. Its protein product is CASSEEAGSGNNSPLHF.

V usage is TRBV5-5 and J usage is TRBJ1-3, with TRBD1 identical over 7 bases. CDR1 SGHKS and CDR2 YYEKEE come from the germline V gene (reference sequence). V was clipped by 2 bases and J by 4 bases; unmatched bases: 15. CDR3 length: 18 amino acids. The CDR3 DNA sequence: TGTGCCAGCAGCTTTGCCCAAGTGGACAGGCTGGAGGGAAACACCATATATTTT. Its protein product is CASSFAQVDRLEGNTIYF.

Written as DNA, the CDR3 is TGTGCCAGCCCTACTGGTCGGGGGGCCGGGGAGCTGTTTTTT. It is translated as CASPTGRGAGELFF. The chain combines TRBV13 with TRBJ2-2; TRBD2 aligns across 7 bases. J gave up 6 bases and V 8 bases, and 9 bases lay outside the gene matches. This CDR3 contains 14 residues. Germline V gene data show CDR1 as PRHDT and CDR2 as FYEKMQ (reference sequence). The full variable domain, with the rest looked up from reference TRBV13 and TRBJ2-2, is AAGVIQSPRHLIKEKRETATLKCYPIPRHDTVYWYQQGPGQDPQFLISFYEKMQSDKGSIPDRFSAQQFSDYHSELNMSSLELGDSALYFCASPTGRGAGELFFGEGSRLTVL.

The gene calls are TRBV5-6 and TRBJ2-7, with 13 bases matching TRBD2. The CDR3 spans 18 residues. The V gene end was trimmed by 5 bases and the J gene end by 3 bases; junction bases not matched to a gene: 14. Germline V gene data show CDR1 as SGHDT and CDR2 as YYEEEE. CDR3 amino acids: CASRVARLAGGLIYEQYF. In nucleotides, the CDR3 is TGTGCCAGCAGGGTTGCGCGACTAGCGGGAGGACTGATCTACGAGCAGTACTTC. The full variable domain, rest sourced from reference TRBV5-6 and TRBJ2-7, is DAGVTQSPTHLIKTRGQQVTLRCSPKSGHDTVSWYQQALGQGPQFIFQYYEEEERQRGNFPDRFSGHQFPNYSSELNVNALLLGDSALYLCASRVARLAGGLIYEQYFGPGTRLTVT.

The V call is TRBV6-6, the J call TRBJ2-5, with a possible D match to TRBD1 (6 bases). Looked up from germline, CDR1 is MNHNY and CDR2 is SVGAGI (reference sequence). V was clipped by 9 bases and J by 4 bases, with 15 bases between them. The CDR3 contains 13 residues. Here the CDR3 reads CARGAGERETQYF. The DNA for the CDR3 is TGTGCCAGAGGGGCAGGGGAAAGAGAGACCCAGTACTTC.

The rearrangement uses TRBV9 and TRBJ2-3, with TRBD2 matching 11 bases. V trimming: 0 bases; J trimming: 0 bases; junction bases outside the gene matches: 6. The CDR3 loop spans 18 amino acids. Germline CDR1 SGDLS, CDR2 YYNGEE. CDR3 nucleotides: TGTGCCAGCAGCGTAGGGGTAGCGGGGGGGCTGAGCACAGATACGCAGTATTTT. It encodes CASSVGVAGGLSTDTQYF. Drawing the rest from reference TRBV9 and TRBJ2-3, the complete variable domain is DSGVTQTPKHLITATGQRVTLRCSPRSGDLSVYWYQQSLDQGLQFLIQYYNGEERAKGNILERFSAQQFPDLHSELNLSSLELGDSALYFCASSVGVAGGLSTDTQYFGPGTRLTVL.

The chain combines TRBV27 with TRBJ2-2; D remains unclear. CDR3 length equals 17 residues. The germline V gene has CDR1 MNHEY and CDR2 SMNVEV (reference sequence). Trimming removed 6 bases at V and 0 bases at J, with 17 bases between. CDR3 amino acids: CASRGQRPRSNTGELFF. In nucleotides, the CDR3 is TGTGCCAGCAGGGGCCAACGGCCCCGCTCGAACACCGGGGAGCTGTTTTTT.

The chain combines TRBV7-3 with TRBJ1-1; D remains ambiguous. V lost 5 bases and J 5 bases, leaving 21 bases between the germline ends. The CDR3 runs 16 residues. Germline CDR1 is SGHTA and CDR2 is FQGTGA. The CDR3 loop reads CASSLGPLGLETEAFF. The CDR3 DNA reads TGTGCCAGCAGCCTGGGCCCCCTCGGCCTTGAAACTGAAGCTTTCTTT. Using reference TRBV7-3 and TRBJ1-1 for the parts outside the CDR3, the full variable domain is GAGVSQTPSNKVTEKGKYVELRCDPISGHTALYWYRQSLGQGPEFLIYFQGTGAADDSGLPNDRFFAVRPEGSVSTLKIQRTERGDSAVYLCASSLGPLGLETEAFFGQGTRLTVV.

This rearrangement joins TRBV24-1 to TRBJ2-7; a weak D match, TRBD1 (6 bases). Germline CDR1 KGHDR, CDR2 SFDVKD. This CDR3 contains 16 residues. The germline V and J ends were trimmed by 6 bases and 1 base, with 18 bases remaining between them. The CDR3 here is CATSSSRQAQSYEQYF. CDR3 DNA sequence: TGTGCCACCAGTTCATCTCGACAGGCGCAGTCCTACGAGCAGTACTTC.

The chain couples TRBV18 to TRBJ1-2; the match to TRBD1 covers 10 bases. From germline, CDR1 is KGHSH and CDR2 LQKENI. The V segment lost 1 base and the J segment 6 bases; nucleotides outside the gene matches: 8. The CDR3 spans 16 residues. DNA for the CDR3: TGTGCCAGCTCACCACTAGTCGGGACAGGGGAGGATGGCTACACCTTC. Amino acid sequence: CASSPLVGTGEDGYTF.

Remarks on this clone: One end of the junction does not line up with germline, which may come from a read error. This chain's CDR3 is CASTLRQGYNEQFF. DNA for the CDR3: TGTGCCAGCACCTTGAGACAGGGGTACAATGAGCAGTTCTTC. The chain links TRBV5-8 to TRBJ2-1, with 8 bases that match TRBD1. CDR3 length: 14 residues. Germline-derived CDR1 and CDR2 are SGHTS and YDEGEE. The full variable domain, completed using reference TRBV5-8 and TRBJ2-1, is EAGVTQSPTHLIKTRGQQATLRCSPISGHTSVYWYQQALGLGLQFLLWYDEGEERNRGNFPPRFSGRQFPNYSSELNVNALELEDSALYLCASTLRQGYNEQFFGPGTRLTVL.

J is TRBJ2-7 and V is TRBV11-2; 12 bases match TRBD2. The CDR3 is made up of 13 amino acids. After removal of 10 bases from V and 9 bases from J, the junction contained 10 bases not matched to a gene. Germline V gene data show CDR1 as SGHAT and CDR2 as FQNNGV. In DNA form, the CDR3 reads TGTGCCATCCGGACTAGCGGGGCTACGGTGCAGTACTTC. Translated, it gives CAIRTSGATVQYF.

The V gene is TRBV27, the J gene TRBJ2-7; D possibly corresponds to TRBD1 (6 bases). Trimming took 2 bases from V and 0 from J, leaving 8 bases between them. Germline CDR1 is MNHEY and CDR2 is SMNVEV (reference sequence). The CDR3 has 14 amino acids. The CDR3 sequence: CASSLTQGSYEQYF. Written as DNA, the CDR3 is TGTGCCAGCAGTTTAACACAGGGCTCCTACGAGCAGTACTTC.

This clone was seen a few times. V usage is TRBV29-1 and J usage is TRBJ1-3, with D unclear. This CDR3 is built from 13 residues. Per germline, CDR1 SQVTM and CDR2 ANQGSEA. The V gene lost 7 bases and the J gene lost 7 bases, with 17 bases spanning the gap. Here the CDR3 DNA reads TGCAGCGCACGATCCGGGAGATCGAACACCATATATTTT. Its protein is CSARSGRSNTIYF.